Listed below are T cell receptor beta chains from one sample, sequenced in a study of breast tumors, draining lymph nodes, adjacent tissues. TCRdb reanalysed the multiplex PCR reads using MiXCR and keeps one entry per CDR3 protein. Here the sample spans approximately 280,000 distinct CDR3 sequences, under 35% being singletons. Sequencing input: axillary lymph node tissue. The receptors shown here come from a female donor with breast cancer. Some clones in this sample may be carry-over from other donors' samples. Each CDR3 is given with its conserved first and last residue. The D gene is left open where the match is weak. Not all rows give a size; the values are once, few, many and, for expanded clones, a class.

>TRBJ2-7|-|-|TRBV12-3/TRBV12-4
CASGFAGPTYEQYF
TGTGCCAGCGGTTTCGCCGGGCCCACCTACGAGCAGTACTTC
>TRBJ2-7|-|many|TRBV15
CATSRGTHTTYEQYF
TGTGCCACCAGCAGAGGGACTCACACTACCTACGAGCAGTACTTC
>TRBJ1-2|-|many|TRBV5-1
CASSLAGAGGYTF
TGCGCCAGCAGCTTGGCAGGGGCGGGGGGCTACACCTTC
>TRBJ2-7|TRBD1|many|TRBV2
CASSHRGPPSYEQYF
TGTGCCAGCAGTCATAGGGGGCCCCCCTCTTACGAGCAGTACTTC
>TRBJ1-5|-|many|TRBV7-6
CASSLGERLDQPQHF
TGTGCCAGCAGCTTAGGCGAGAGGTTGGATCAGCCCCAGCATTTT
>TRBJ2-7|TRBD1|-|TRBV4-3
CASSQQGDEQYF
TGCGCCAGCAGCCAGCAGGGGGACGAGCAGTACTTC
>TRBJ2-7|-|many|TRBV19
CASSPRSVYEQYF
TGTGCCAGTAGTCCACGTTCCGTCTACGAGCAGTACTTC
>TRBJ2-5|TRBD2|many|TRBV6-1
CASSLSGDPGAQYF
TGTGCCAGCAGTTTAAGCGGGGACCCCGGGGCCCAGTACTTC
>TRBJ1-6|-|many|TRBV13
CASSLRGSYNSPLHF
TGTGCCAGCAGCTTAAGGGGCTCCTATAATTCACCCCTCCACTTT
>TRBJ2-3|-|-|TRBV2
CASSGSTYNEQYF
TGTGCCAGCAGTGGGTCCACCTACAATGAGCAGTATTTT
>TRBJ2-1|TRBD2|once|TRBV6-5
CATRRTSGIEQFF
TGTGCCACCAGACGGACTAGCGGTATTGAGCAGTTCTTC
>TRBJ2-3|TRBD2|-|TRBV20-1
CSARFAGVSTDTQDF
TGCAGCGCTAGGTTTGCGGGAGTAAGCACAGATACGCAGGATTTT
>TRBJ2-5|-|many|TRBV20-1
CSAVLGSPETQYF
TGCAGTGCTGTACTAGGATCGCCGGAGACCCAGTACTTC
>TRBJ2-1|TRBD2|many|TRBV20-1
CSARPAGGESYNEQFF
TGCAGTGCTAGACCAGCGGGAGGGGAATCCTACAATGAGCAGTTCTTC
>TRBJ1-5|-|many|TRBV15
CATSRSSNQPQHF
TGTGCCACCAGCAGGAGTAGCAATCAGCCCCAGCATTTT
>TRBJ2-3|TRBD1|many|TRBV11-2
CASSPDRGGADTQYF
TGTGCCAGCAGCCCGGACAGGGGGGGCGCAGATACGCAGTATTTT
>TRBJ2-7|-|many|TRBV7-2
CASSLGARTAAYEQYF
TGTGCCAGCAGCTTAGGGGCTAGGACAGCAGCATACGAGCAGTACTTC
>TRBJ2-7|-|-|TRBV11-2
CASSLTSHPGYEQYF
TGTGCCAGCAGCCTTACTAGCCACCCAGGCTACGAGCAGTACTTC
>TRBJ2-5|TRBD2|many|TRBV11-3
CASSSGLTQETQYF
TGTGCCAGCAGCTCGGGACTAACCCAAGAGACCCAGTACTTC
>TRBJ2-1|TRBD2|many|TRBV15
CATSRRLADYNEQFF
TGTGCCACCAGCAGAAGGCTAGCGGACTACAATGAGCAGTTCTTC
>TRBJ2-4|-|few|TRBV11-2
CASSLMGKVLAKNIQYF
TGTGCCAGCAGCCTGATGGGGAAAGTTCTAGCCAAAAACATTCAGTACTTC
>TRBJ2-1|TRBD1|-|TRBV6-2/TRBV6-3
CASSRTGTGANEQFF
TGTGCCAGCAGTAGAACCGGGACAGGGGCCAATGAGCAGTTCTTC
>TRBJ2-1|TRBD2|-|TRBV7-6
CASSSSTSTGSYNEQFF
TGTGCCAGCAGCTCCTCGACTAGCACTGGCTCCTACAATGAGCAGTTCTTC
>TRBJ1-6|-|-|TRBV15
CATIAYNSPLHF
TGTGCCACCATCGCCTATAATTCACCCCTCCACTTT
>TRBJ2-1|TRBD1|many|TRBV10-3
CAIKDRGRGEQFF
TGTGCCATTAAGGACAGGGGGAGGGGTGAGCAGTTCTTC
>TRBJ1-4|-|-|TRBV28
CASSSSGTTPEELFF
TGTGCCAGCAGTTCCTCCGGGACAACTCCTGAAGAACTGTTTTTT
>TRBJ2-2|-|-|TRBV25-1
CASSIPQRYTGELFF
TGTGCCAGCAGTATACCTCAACGGTACACCGGGGAGCTGTTTTTT
>TRBJ1-4|-|-|TRBV20-1
CSARDAGIATNEKLFF
TGCAGTGCTAGAGATGCGGGGATTGCAACTAATGAAAAACTGTTTTTT